The rows below give T cell receptor beta chains drawn from one sample of a study of early T cells in non-severe SARS-CoV-2 infection. TCRdb re-called the 5' RACE reads with MiXCR, one entry per CDR3 protein. In the table there are 100,000 to 150,000 distinct CDR3 sequences, under 15% of which are singletons. Sequences were obtained from whole blood. The origin of the receptors is an adult who was a healthcare worker with PCR-confirmed SARS-CoV-2 infection or an uninfected control (not recorded which). CDR3s include the opening cysteine and the closing phenylalanine or tryptophan. A D gene is named only where the DNA matches it firmly. Where a row states a size, it is once, few, many or the class of an expanded clone; other rows omit it.

NA,TRBD2,TRBV20-1,TRBJ2-1,TGCAGTGCTATTAGCGGGGGGGCTCGAAATGAGCAGTTCTTC,CSAISGGARNEQFF
few,TRBD2,TRBV7-3,TRBJ2-5,TGTGCCAGCAGCTTAACGGGGGGGAGAGAGACCCAGTACTTC,CASSLTGGRETQYF
NA,NA,TRBV4-1,TRBJ1-2,TGCGCCAGCAGCCAAGATCTGACAGGCTATGGCTACACCTTC,CASSQDLTGYGYTF
NA,NA,TRBV12-3/TRBV12-4,TRBJ1-2,TGTGCCAGCAGTTTAGGGAGGACGGGGGACTATGGCTACACCTTC,CASSLGRTGDYGYTF
NA,NA,TRBV3-1,TRBJ2-5,TGTGCCAGCAGCCAGCTTGGAGGACAGATTGAAGAGACCCAGTACTTC,CASSQLGGQIEETQYF
few,NA,TRBV7-8,TRBJ2-4,TGTGCCAGAAGGAGGAAGGACATTCAGTACTTC,CARRRKDIQYF
NA,NA,TRBV4-1,TRBJ1-6,TGCGCCAGCAGCCAGGAGAGCCTTACTCGTAATTCACCCCTCCACTTT,CASSQESLTRNSPLHF
NA,NA,TRBV4-1,TRBJ2-7,TGCGCCAGCAGCCAACTCAGGACAACCTACGAGCAGTACTTC,CASSQLRTTYEQYF
NA,NA,TRBV19,TRBJ1-5,TGTGCCAGTAGTACTTTCGTTGGACAGCCCCAGCATTTT,CASSTFVGQPQHF
NA,TRBD1,TRBV7-4,TRBJ2-7,TGTGCCAGCACGACGCCCGGGACAGGGGACCACGAGCAGTACTTC,CASTTPGTGDHEQYF
few,NA,TRBV7-2,TRBJ1-2,TGTGCCAGCAGCTTAAGTAGGGGCCGGCGTGGGCGCTATGGCTACACCTTC,CASSLSRGRRGRYGYTF
many,NA,TRBV12-3/TRBV12-4,TRBJ1-2,TGTGCCAGCAGTTTAGACGTACTTAGGGTAGAGGACCATGGCTACACCTTC,CASSLDVLRVEDHGYTF
few,TRBD1,TRBV18,TRBJ2-4,TGTGCCAGCTCTCCCGGGACAGGGCGGGACATTCAGTACTTC,CASSPGTGRDIQYF
many,TRBD1,TRBV10-3,TRBJ1-2,TGTGCCATCAGTGAGACGGACAGGGGGAGCTATGGCTACACCTTC,CAISETDRGSYGYTF
NA,NA,TRBV9,TRBJ1-4,TGTGCCAGCAGCCCAACAGGTCGTAATGAAAAACTGTTTTTT,CASSPTGRNEKLFF
many,NA,TRBV29-1,TRBJ2-4,TGCAGCGTGGCCGCACAGGGACAAAACATTCAGTACTTC,CSVAAQGQNIQYF
NA,NA,TRBV28,TRBJ2-5,TGTGCCAGCAAGGGGGGGCGAGGAGAGACCCAGTACTTC,CASKGGRGETQYF
few,TRBD1,TRBV12-3/TRBV12-4,TRBJ1-5,TGTGCCAGCAGTTCCACAGGGGGCGGACAGCCCCAGCATTTT,CASSSTGGGQPQHF
NA,TRBD1,TRBV6-1,TRBJ2-5,TGTGCCAGCTCCGGGTGGACAGGGGGCCGGGCAGAGACCCAGTACTTC,CASSGWTGGRAETQYF
NA,TRBD1,TRBV7-9,TRBJ1-1,TGTGCCAGCAGCGGTCAGGGGGTTGACACTGAAGCTTTCTTT,CASSGQGVDTEAFF
few,TRBD1,TRBV5-1,TRBJ1-2,TGCGCCAGCAGCAAATCCAGGGGGCTTAACTATGGCTACACCTTC,CASSKSRGLNYGYTF
NA,NA,TRBV20-1,TRBJ1-2,TGCAGTGCTAGAGATAGGGCAGAAAGTAACTATGGCTACACCTTC,CSARDRAESNYGYTF
few,TRBD2,TRBV20-1,TRBJ2-2,TGCAGTGCTAGAGTGGGGGGGTACACCGGGGAGCTGTTTTTT,CSARVGGYTGELFF